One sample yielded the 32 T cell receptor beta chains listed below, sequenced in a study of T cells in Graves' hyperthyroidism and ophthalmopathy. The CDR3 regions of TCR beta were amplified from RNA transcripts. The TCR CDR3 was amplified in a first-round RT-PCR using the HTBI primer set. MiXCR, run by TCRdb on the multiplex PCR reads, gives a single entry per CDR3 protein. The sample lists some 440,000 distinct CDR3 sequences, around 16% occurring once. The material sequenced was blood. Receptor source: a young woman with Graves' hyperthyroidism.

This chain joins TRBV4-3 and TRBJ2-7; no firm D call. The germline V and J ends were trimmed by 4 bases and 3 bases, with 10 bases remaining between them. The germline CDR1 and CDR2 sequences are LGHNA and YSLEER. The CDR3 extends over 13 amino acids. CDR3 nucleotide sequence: TGCGCCAGCAGCCTCGGACCGGGCTACGAGCAGTACTTC. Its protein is CASSLGPGYEQYF.

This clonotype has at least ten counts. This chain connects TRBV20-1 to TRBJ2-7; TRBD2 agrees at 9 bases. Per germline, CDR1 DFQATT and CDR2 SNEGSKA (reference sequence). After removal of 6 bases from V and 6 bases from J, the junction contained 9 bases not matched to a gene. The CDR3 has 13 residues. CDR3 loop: CSAIAGERIEQYF. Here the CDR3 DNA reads TGCAGTGCCATAGCGGGAGAAAGGATCGAGCAGTACTTC.

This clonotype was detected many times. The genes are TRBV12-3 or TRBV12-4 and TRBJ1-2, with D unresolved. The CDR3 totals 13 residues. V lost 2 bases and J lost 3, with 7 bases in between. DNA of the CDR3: TGTGCCAGCAGTTTATTGGGTTACTATGGCTACACCTTC. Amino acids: CASSLLGYYGYTF.

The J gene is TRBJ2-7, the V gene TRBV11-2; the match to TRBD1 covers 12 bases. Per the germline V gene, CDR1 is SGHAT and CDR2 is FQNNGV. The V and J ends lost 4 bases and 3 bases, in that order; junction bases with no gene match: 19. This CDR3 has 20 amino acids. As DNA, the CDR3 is TGTGCCAGCAGCTATACGCGGGGGACAGGGGGCGTAAAAATTATCTACGAGCAGTACTTC. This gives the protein CASSYTRGTGGVKIIYEQYF.

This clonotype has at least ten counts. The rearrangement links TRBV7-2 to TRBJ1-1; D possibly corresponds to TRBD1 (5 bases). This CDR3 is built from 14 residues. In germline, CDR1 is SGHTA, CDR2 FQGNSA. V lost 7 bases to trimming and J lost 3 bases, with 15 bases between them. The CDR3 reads CASNGGRGDTEAFF. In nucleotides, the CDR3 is TGTGCCAGCAATGGGGGGAGGGGCGACACTGAAGCTTTCTTT.

The CDR3 DNA reads TGTGCCAGCAGCCAAGAAGTTATGGTCTCCTACGAGCAGTACTTC. Its protein is CASSQEVMVSYEQYF. This chain links TRBV4-2 with TRBJ2-7; D is ambiguous. The CDR3 sequence is 15 residues long. The V gene's germline CDR1 is LGHNA and CDR2 YNFKEQ. Trimming removed 0 bases from V and 0 bases from J, with 9 bases in between.

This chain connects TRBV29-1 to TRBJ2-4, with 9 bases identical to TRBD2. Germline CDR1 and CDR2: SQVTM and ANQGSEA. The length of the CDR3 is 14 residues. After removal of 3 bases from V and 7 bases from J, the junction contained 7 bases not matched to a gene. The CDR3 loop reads CSVEEGLAQNIQYF. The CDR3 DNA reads TGCAGCGTTGAGGAGGGACTAGCTCAGAACATTCAGTACTTC.

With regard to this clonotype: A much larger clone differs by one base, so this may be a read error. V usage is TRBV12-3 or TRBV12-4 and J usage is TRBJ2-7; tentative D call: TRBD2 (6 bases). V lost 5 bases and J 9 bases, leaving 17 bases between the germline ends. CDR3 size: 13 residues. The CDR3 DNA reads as TGTGCCAGCAGTGGGACTCCCGCGAGGGGGCAGTACTTC. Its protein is CASSGTPARGQYF.

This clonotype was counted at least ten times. The CDR3: CASSLGYGGRADNEQFF. The CDR3 bases are TGTGCCAGCAGCTTAGGGTATGGCGGGAGGGCCGACAATGAGCAGTTCTTC. The genes are TRBV11-2 and TRBJ2-1; 9 nucleotides align to TRBD2. This CDR3 is 17 amino acids long. The V gene's germline CDR1 is SGHAT and CDR2 FQNNGV. Losses at the gene ends were 1 base for V and 5 bases for J; bases not matched to a gene: 9.

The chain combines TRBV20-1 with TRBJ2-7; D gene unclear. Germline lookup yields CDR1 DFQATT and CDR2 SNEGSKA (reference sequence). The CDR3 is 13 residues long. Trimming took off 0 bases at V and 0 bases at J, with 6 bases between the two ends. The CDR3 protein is CSARERTSYEQYF. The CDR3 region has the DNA TGCAGTGCTAGAGAGCGGACCTCCTACGAGCAGTACTTC.

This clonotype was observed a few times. The CDR3 is CSASSGSSGGIDTQYF. In DNA form, the CDR3 reads TGCAGTGCCTCAAGTGGGTCTAGCGGGGGTATAGATACGCAGTATTTT. J is TRBJ2-3 and V is TRBV20-1, with 10 bases matching TRBD2. Germline values: CDR1 DFQATT, CDR2 SNEGSKA (reference sequence). Trimming at V came to 6 bases and at J to 5 bases, leaving 14 bases not matched to a gene. This CDR3 contains 16 residues.

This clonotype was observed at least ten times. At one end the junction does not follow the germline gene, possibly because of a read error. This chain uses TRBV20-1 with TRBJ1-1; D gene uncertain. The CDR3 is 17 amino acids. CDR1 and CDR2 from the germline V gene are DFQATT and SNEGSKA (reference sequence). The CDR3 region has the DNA TGCAGTGCTAGATGGTGCACCCTCCGCCCCATGAACACTAAAGCTTTCTTT. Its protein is CSARWCTLRPMNTKAFF.

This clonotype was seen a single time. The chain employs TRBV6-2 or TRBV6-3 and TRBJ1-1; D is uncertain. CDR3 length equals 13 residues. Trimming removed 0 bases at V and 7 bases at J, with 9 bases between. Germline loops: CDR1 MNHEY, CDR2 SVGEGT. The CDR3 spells CASSYSAAYEAFF. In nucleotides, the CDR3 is TGTGCCAGCAGTTACTCTGCAGCCTATGAAGCTTTCTTT.

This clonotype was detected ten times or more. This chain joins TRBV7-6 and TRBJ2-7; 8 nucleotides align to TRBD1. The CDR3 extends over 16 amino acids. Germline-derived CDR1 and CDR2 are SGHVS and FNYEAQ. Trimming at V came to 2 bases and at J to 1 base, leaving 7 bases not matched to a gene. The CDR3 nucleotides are TGTGCCAGCAGCTTAAGACAGGGGCCAATGTCCTACGAGCAGTACTTC. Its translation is CASSLRQGPMSYEQYF. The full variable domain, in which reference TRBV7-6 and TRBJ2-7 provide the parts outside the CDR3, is GAGVSQSPRYKVTKRGQDVALRCDPISGHVSLYWYRQALGQGPEFLTYFNYEAQQDKSGLPNDRFSAERPEGSISTLTIQRTEQRDSAMYRCASSLRQGPMSYEQYFGPGTRLTVT.

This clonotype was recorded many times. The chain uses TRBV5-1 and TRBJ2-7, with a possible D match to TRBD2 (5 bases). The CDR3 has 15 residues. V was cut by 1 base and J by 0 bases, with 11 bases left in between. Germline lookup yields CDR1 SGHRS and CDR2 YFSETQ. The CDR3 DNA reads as TGCGCCAGCAGCTTGAAGGCCAGCGGCTCCTACGAGCAGTACTTC. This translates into CASSLKASGSYEQYF.

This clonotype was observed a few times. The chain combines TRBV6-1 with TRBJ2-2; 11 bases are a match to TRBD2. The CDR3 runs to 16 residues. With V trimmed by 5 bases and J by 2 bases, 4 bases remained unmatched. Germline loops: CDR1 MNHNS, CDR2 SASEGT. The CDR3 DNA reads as TGTGCCAGCAGTTTAGCGGGAGGGTTTAACACCGGGGAGCTGTTTTTT. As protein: CASSLAGGFNTGELFF.

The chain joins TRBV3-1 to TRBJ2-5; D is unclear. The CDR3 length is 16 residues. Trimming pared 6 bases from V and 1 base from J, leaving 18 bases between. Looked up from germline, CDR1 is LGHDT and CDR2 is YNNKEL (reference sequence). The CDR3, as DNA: TGTGCCAGCAGTCGTGTCGCGCACACCCCCCAAGAGACCCAGTACTTC. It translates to CASSRVAHTPQETQYF.

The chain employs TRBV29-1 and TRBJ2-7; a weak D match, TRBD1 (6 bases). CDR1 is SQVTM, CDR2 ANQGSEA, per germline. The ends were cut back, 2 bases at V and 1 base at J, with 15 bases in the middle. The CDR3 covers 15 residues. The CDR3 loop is CSVESQGSESYEQYF. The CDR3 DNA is TGCAGCGTTGAAAGTCAGGGGTCGGAGTCCTACGAGCAGTACTTC.

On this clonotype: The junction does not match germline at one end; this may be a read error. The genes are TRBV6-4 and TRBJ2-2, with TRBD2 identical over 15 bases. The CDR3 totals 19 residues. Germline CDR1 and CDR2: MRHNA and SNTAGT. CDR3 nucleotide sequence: TGTGCCAGCAAGAGGACTAGCGGGAGGGCCGAGGAGAGGTCCGGGGAGCCGTTTTTT. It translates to CASKRTSGRAEERSGEPFF.

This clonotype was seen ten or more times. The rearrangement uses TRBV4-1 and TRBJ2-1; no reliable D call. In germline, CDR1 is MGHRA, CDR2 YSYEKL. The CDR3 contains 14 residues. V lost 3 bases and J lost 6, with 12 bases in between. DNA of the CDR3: TGCGCCAGCAGCCACCCCACAGCGCCCAATGAGCAGTTCTTC. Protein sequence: CASSHPTAPNEQFF.

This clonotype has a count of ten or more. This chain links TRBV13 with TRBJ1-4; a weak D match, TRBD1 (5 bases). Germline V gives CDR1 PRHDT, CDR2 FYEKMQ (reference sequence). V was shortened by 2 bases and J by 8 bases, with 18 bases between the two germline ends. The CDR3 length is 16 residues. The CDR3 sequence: CASSLFPTGAGEKLFF. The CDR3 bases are TGTGCCAGCAGCTTATTCCCTACAGGCGCAGGAGAAAAACTGTTTTTT.

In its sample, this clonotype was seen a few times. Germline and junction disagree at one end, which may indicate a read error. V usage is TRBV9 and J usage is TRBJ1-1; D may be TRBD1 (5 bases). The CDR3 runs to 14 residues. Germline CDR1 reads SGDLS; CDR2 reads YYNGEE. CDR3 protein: CAGSVRALNTEAFF. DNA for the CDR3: TGTGCCGGCAGCGTCAGGGCTTTGAACACTGAAGCTTTCTTT. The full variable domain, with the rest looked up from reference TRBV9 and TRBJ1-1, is DSGVTQTPKHLITATGQRVTLRCSPRSGDLSVYWYQQSLDQGLQFLIQYYNGEERAKGNILERFSAQQFPDLHSELNLSSLELGDSALYFCAGSVRALNTEAFFGQGTRLTVV.

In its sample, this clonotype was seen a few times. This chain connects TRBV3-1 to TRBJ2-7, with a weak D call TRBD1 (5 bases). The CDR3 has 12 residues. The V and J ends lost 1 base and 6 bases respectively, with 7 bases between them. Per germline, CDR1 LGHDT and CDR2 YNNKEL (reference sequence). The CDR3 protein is CASSQVGAEQYF. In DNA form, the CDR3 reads TGTGCCAGCAGCCAAGTTGGGGCCGAGCAGTACTTC.

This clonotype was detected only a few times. As DNA, the CDR3 is TGTGCCAGCAGCTTAGGTGGCGGGGGGGCCTACGAGCAGTACTTC. The encoded protein is CASSLGGGGAYEQYF. V and J are TRBV7-2 and TRBJ2-7; 9 nucleotides match TRBD2. The length of the CDR3 is 15 residues. V dropped 1 base and J dropped 2; count of bases not matched to a gene: 3. CDR1 and CDR2 from the germline V gene are SGHTA and FQGNSA.

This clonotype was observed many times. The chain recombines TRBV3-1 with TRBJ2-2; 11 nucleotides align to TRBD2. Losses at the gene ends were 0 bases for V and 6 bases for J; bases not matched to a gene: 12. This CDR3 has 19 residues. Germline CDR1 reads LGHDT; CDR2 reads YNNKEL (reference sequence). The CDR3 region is CASSQESLAGGTRPGELFF. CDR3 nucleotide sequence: TGTGCCAGCAGCCAAGAATCGCTAGCGGGAGGTACGAGACCCGGGGAGCTGTTTTTT.

The CDR3 DNA reads as TGCAGCGTTCTCCTGGGAGCGGAAGCTTTCTTT. Translated, it gives CSVLLGAEAFF. V usage is TRBV29-1 and J usage is TRBJ1-1; D not resolved. The V gene lost 5 bases and the J gene lost 8 bases, with 12 bases spanning the gap. CDR1 SQVTM and CDR2 ANQGSEA come from the germline V gene. The CDR3 contains 11 residues.

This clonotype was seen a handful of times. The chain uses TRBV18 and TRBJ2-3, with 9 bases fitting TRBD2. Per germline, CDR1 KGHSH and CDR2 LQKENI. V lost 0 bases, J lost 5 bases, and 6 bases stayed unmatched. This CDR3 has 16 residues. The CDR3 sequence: CASSPPSGSPVDTQYF. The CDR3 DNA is TGTGCCAGCTCACCACCTAGCGGGAGTCCGGTAGATACGCAGTATTTT. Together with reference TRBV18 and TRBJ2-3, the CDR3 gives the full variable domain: NAGVMQNPRHLVRRRGQEARLRCSPMKGHSHVYWYRQLPEEGLKFMVYLQKENIIDESGMPKERFSAEFPKEGPSILRIQQVVRGDSAAYFCASSPPSGSPVDTQYFGPGTRLTVL.

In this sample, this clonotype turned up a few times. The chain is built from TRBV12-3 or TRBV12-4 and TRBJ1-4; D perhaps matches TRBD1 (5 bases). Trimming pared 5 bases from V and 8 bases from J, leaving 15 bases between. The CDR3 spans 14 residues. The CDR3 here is CASSPPGIEEKLFF. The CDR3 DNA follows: TGTGCCAGCAGTCCCCCAGGGATCGAAGAAAAACTGTTTTTT.

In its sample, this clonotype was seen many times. The CDR3 nucleotides are TGTGCCAGCAGTTACTCACGGGCTGCCGAGCAGTACTTC. This gives the protein CASSYSRAAEQYF. The chain combines TRBV6-2 or TRBV6-3 with TRBJ2-7, with unresolved D. CDR1 is MNHEY, CDR2 SVGEGT, per germline. V gave up 0 bases and J gave up 6 bases, with 9 bases separating them. The CDR3 consists of 13 residues.

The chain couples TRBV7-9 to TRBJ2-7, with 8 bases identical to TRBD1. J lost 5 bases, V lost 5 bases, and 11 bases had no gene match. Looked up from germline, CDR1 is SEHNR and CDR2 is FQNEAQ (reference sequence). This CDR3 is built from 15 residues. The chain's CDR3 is CASSRLTGQGHEQYF. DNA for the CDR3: TGTGCCAGCAGCCGACTAACAGGACAGGGCCACGAGCAGTACTTC.

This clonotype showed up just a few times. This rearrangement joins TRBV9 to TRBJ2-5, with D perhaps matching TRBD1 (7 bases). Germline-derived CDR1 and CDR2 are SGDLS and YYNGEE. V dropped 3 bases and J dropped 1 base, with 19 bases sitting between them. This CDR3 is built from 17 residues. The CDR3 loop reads CASSGYRGAGIQETQYF. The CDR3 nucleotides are TGTGCCAGCAGCGGCTACAGGGGTGCGGGAATCCAAGAGACCCAGTACTTC.

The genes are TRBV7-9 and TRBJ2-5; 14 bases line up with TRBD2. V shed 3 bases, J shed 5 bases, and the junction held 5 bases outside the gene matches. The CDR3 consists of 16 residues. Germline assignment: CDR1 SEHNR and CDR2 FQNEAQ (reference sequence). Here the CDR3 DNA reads TGTGCCAGCAGCTTTGGGACTAGCGGGGGACCGGAGACCCAGTACTTC. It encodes CASSFGTSGGPETQYF.